Listed below are T cell receptor beta chains from one sample, sequenced in a study of CD8 T cells in seronegative destructive rheumatoid arthritis. TCRdb keeps only in-frame clones here, not all; method: immunoSEQ multiplex PCR. This table has about 13,000 clones, around 83% appearing once. Material: CD8+ T cells from blood. These receptors all stem from a woman between 25 and 49 years old with seronegative destructive rheumatoid arthritis. CDR3s leave out the opening cysteine and the closing phenylalanine or tryptophan. D genes are given only for firm matches. Clone size is given for some rows only: seen once, a few or many times, or a class if the clone is expanded.

J gene	clone size	V gene	D gene	CDR3 protein
TRBJ2-3	.	TRBV7-9	TRBD1	ASRSGTGYSPRTDTQY
TRBJ2-1	few	TRBV7-9	.	ASSLDSYNEQF
TRBJ1-2	.	TRBV27	.	ASSLAGSNYGYT
TRBJ2-7	few	TRBV11-2	.	ASSAGVRSYEQY
TRBJ2-7	.	TRBV27	TRBD2	ASSSIIGAGGGSYEQY
TRBJ2-1	once	TRBV6-1	.	ASTKPGESYNEQF
TRBJ1-4	.	TRBV28	.	ATMNIQDGKEKLF
TRBJ2-1	.	TRBV27	TRBD2	ASSSVVGTRGYNEQF
TRBJ2-1	.	TRBV6-4	.	ASTDGGEQF
TRBJ1-5	.	TRBV19	.	ASSTNEGVPNSNQPQH
TRBJ1-2	.	TRBV11-2	TRBD1	ASTLPLGQGQVPYGYT
TRBJ2-5	once	TRBV29-1	TRBD1	SVSAGAGTAIVETQY
TRBJ2-3	few	TRBV5-1	TRBD2	ASSPRRGEARTDTQY
TRBJ2-1	.	TRBV6-4	.	ASSVKAEVNEQF
TRBJ2-7	few	TRBV4-1	.	ASNHPDGAQGNEQY
TRBJ1-4	once	TRBV28	.	ASSSPGTKDEKLF
TRBJ1-2	.	TRBV2	TRBD1	ARTTGTVYGYT
TRBJ2-7	.	TRBV11-2	TRBD2	ASSSWSGGQGEQY
TRBJ2-2	.	TRBV7-3	.	ASSSDSPPGELF
TRBJ1-1	.	TRBV6-1	TRBD1	ASSDVPGGNTEAF
TRBJ2-6	.	TRBV15	.	ATSGYRAPGANVLT
TRBJ1-5	.	TRBV28	.	ASSPRRESGQPQH
TRBJ2-1	.	TRBV9	.	ASSVSGASYNEQF
TRBJ1-3	.	TRBV7-8	TRBD1	ASSRPGTGNTIY
TRBJ1-5	.	TRBV28	TRBD1	ASSSWTGNIQPQH
TRBJ2-2	.	TRBV4-1	.	ASSQEGGTLQTGELF
TRBJ2-3	.	TRBV6-6	.	ASSSRAGSADTQY
TRBJ2-5	.	TRBV27	TRBD1	ASSHGTGPTETQY
TRBJ2-2	.	TRBV27	.	ATSRTANTGELF
TRBJ2-5	.	TRBV4-2	.	ASSLILGETQY
TRBJ1-5	few	TRBV7-8	.	ASRRGGDSNQPQH
TRBJ1-5	.	TRBV7-8	.	ASSLEVGGNQPQH
TRBJ1-3	.	TRBV28	.	ASSWEGLGSGNTIY
TRBJ1-2	.	TRBV6-5	TRBD1	ASSYIEGAGYYGYT
TRBJ1-4	once	TRBV18	.	ASSPRQFQGDNEKLF
TRBJ1-1	few	TRBV5-1	.	ASSLGGWNTEAF
TRBJ1-2	.	TRBV6-1	TRBD1	ASGITGGPGGYT
TRBJ2-1	.	TRBV2	TRBD2	AFLDSGGTNSYNEQF
TRBJ1-2	few	TRBV29-1	TRBD1	SAGPDRNYGYT
TRBJ1-6	.	TRBV27	TRBD1	ATLQGPGSPLH
TRBJ2-2	.	TRBV7-7	.	ASSPGPGSDTGELF
TRBJ1-2	.	TRBV28	.	ASSLRGYDYGYT
TRBJ2-3	.	TRBV28	TRBD2	ASSLNSGLATQQDTQY
TRBJ2-3	.	TRBV6-5	TRBD1	ASRDRGPDTQY
TRBJ2-1	.	TRBV7-9	.	ASKSDNRFGEQF
TRBJ1-1	.	TRBV5-4	.	ASSLATLNTEAF
TRBJ2-5	once	TRBV7-6	.	ASSLTLAPYQETQY
TRBJ2-7	.	TRBV5-6	.	ASSSPFEELAEQY
TRBJ1-6	.	TRBV27	TRBD1	ASSGQTGDFSPLH
TRBJ1-1	.	TRBV29-1	.	SAPRPGRGGETEAF
TRBJ2-3	once	TRBV6-4	TRBD2	ASSEFAGGSDTQY
TRBJ2-1	.	TRBV28	TRBD1	ASSWGQNYNEQF
TRBJ1-4	.	TRBV4-1	.	ASSQEVWTATNEKLF
TRBJ2-2	few	TRBV29-1	TRBD2	SVDGLAGSTGELF
TRBJ2-1	.	TRBV28	.	ASTGWGFGEQF
TRBJ1-6	.	TRBV28	TRBD1	ASSGQGGSPLH